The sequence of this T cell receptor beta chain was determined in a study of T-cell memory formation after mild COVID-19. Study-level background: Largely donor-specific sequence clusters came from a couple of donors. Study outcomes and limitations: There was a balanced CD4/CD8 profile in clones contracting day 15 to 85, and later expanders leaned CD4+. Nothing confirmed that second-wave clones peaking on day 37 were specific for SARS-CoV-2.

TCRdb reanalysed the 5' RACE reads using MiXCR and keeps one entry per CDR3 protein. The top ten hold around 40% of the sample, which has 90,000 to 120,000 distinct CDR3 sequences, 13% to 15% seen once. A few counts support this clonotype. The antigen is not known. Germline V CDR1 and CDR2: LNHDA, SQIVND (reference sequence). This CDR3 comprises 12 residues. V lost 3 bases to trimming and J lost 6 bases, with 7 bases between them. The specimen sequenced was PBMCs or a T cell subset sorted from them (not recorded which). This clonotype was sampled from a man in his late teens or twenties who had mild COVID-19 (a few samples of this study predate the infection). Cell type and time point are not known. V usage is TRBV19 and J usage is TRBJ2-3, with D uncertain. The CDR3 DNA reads TGTGCCAGTAGTATCTCGATGGATACGCAGTATTTT. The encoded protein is CASSISMDTQYF.